These 25 T cell receptor beta chains were all obtained from the same sample, sequenced in a study of blood T cell repertoires in COVID-19. Profiling relied on immunoSEQ multiplex PCR, and the TCRdb table lists in-frame clones only, not all of them. The table includes around 140,000 clones, around 88% detected once. Source material: peripheral blood. The receptors shown here come from a man aged 45-65 years with active or convalescent COVID-19.

V and J are TRBV14 and TRBJ2-1, with TRBD1 matching 8 bases. This CDR3 is built from 15 residues. Germline values: CDR1 SGHDN, CDR2 FVKESK. V shed 4 bases, J shed 7 bases, and the junction held 9 bases outside the gene matches. CDR3 region: CASSPLDRGGNEQFF. The CDR3 DNA reads TGTGCCAGCAGCCCATTAGACAGGGGCGGAAATGAGCAGTTCTTC.

The rearrangement links TRBV29-1 to TRBJ2-3; 13 nucleotides match TRBD2. V was pared by 8 bases and J by 2 bases, with 7 bases of the junction left unmatched. Per the germline V gene, CDR1 is SQVTM and CDR2 is ANQGSEA. The CDR3 is made up of 15 amino acids. In DNA, the CDR3 is TGCAGCACTTGGACTAGCGGGAGAGTCACAGATACGCAGTATTTT. Amino acids: CSTWTSGRVTDTQYF.

A few counts support this clone. The V and J genes are TRBV11-3 and TRBJ2-7, with D perhaps TRBD1 (5 bases). The CDR3 is 13 residues long. V was shortened by 1 base and J by 3 bases, with 7 bases between the two germline ends. Germline V gene data show CDR1 as SGHNT and CDR2 as YENEEA. CDR3 in amino acids: CASSLGGNYEQYF. The CDR3 DNA reads as TGTGCCAGCAGCTTAGGGGGCAACTACGAGCAGTACTTC.

This clone appeared a few times. The chain recombines TRBV9 with TRBJ1-5, with 7 bases that match TRBD1. V was clipped by 0 bases and J by 2 bases; unmatched bases: 2. The V gene's germline CDR1 is SGDLS and CDR2 YYNGEE. This CDR3 contains 15 residues. CDR3 sequence reads: CASSVDGQGNQPQHF. The CDR3 DNA reads as TGTGCCAGCAGCGTAGACGGACAGGGCAATCAGCCCCAGCATTTT.

This clone was observed once. This chain connects TRBV6-6 to TRBJ1-2; no clear D. CDR1 MNHNY and CDR2 SVGAGI come from the germline V gene (reference sequence). V lost 0 bases, J lost 8 bases, and 7 bases lay in between. CDR3 length: 12 residues. CDR3 residues: CASSYSKEGYTF. CDR3 bases: TGTGCCAGCAGTTACTCGAAGGAGGGCTACACCTTC.

This chain uses TRBV19 with TRBJ1-4; D is possibly TRBD1 (6 bases). CDR1 and CDR2 (germline): LNHDA, SQIVND (reference sequence). With 6 bases removed from V and 7 bases from J, the gap between germline ends came to 21 bases. The CDR3 spans 16 residues. This CDR3 reads CASSPVRGRSREKLFF. The CDR3 DNA is TGTGCCAGTAGCCCAGTGCGGGGGCGATCACGTGAAAAACTGTTTTTT. The complete variable domain, with remaining parts taken from reference TRBV19 and TRBJ1-4, reads DGGITQSPKYLFRKEGQNVTLSCEQNLNHDAMYWYRQDPGQGLRLIYYSQIVNDFQKGDIAEGYSVSREKKESFPLTVTSAQKNPTAFYLCASSPVRGRSREKLFFGSGTQLSVL.

The rearrangement joins TRBV20-1 to TRBJ1-5; unclear D gene. V shed 3 bases and J shed 3 bases, with 9 bases lying between them. The germline V gene encodes CDR1 DFQATT and CDR2 SNEGSKA (reference sequence). This CDR3 has 13 amino acids. CDR3 in amino acids: CSASAGYNQPQHF. The CDR3, as DNA: TGCAGTGCTAGTGCGGGGTACAATCAGCCCCAGCATTTT.

The chain uses TRBV30 and TRBJ2-2; D is possibly TRBD1 (6 bases). The CDR3 has 14 amino acids. CDR1 GTSNPN and CDR2 SVGIG come from the germline V gene (reference sequence). The V and J ends lost 0 bases and 6 bases respectively, with 11 bases between them. CDR3: CAWSVWGLAGELFF. CDR3 bases: TGTGCCTGGAGTGTATGGGGGCTGGCCGGGGAGCTGTTTTTT.

The V and J genes are TRBV2 and TRBJ2-2, with D tentatively TRBD2 (6 bases). The V end was cut by 7 bases, the J end by 3 bases, with 15 bases between. Germline assignment: CDR1 SNHLY and CDR2 FYNNEI. CDR3 size: 15 residues. The CDR3 DNA sequence: TGTGCCAGCAAGGCTGCGCGGGACTACACCGGGGAGCTGTTTTTT. Protein sequence: CASKAARDYTGELFF. Complete variable domain (other parts from reference TRBV2 and TRBJ2-2): EPEVTQTPSHQVTQMGQEVILRCVPISNHLYFYWYRQILGQKVEFLVSFYNNEISEKSEIFDDQFSVERPDGSNFTLKIRSTKLEDSAMYFCASKAARDYTGELFFGEGSRLTVL.

V and J are TRBV6-1 and TRBJ2-7; D might be TRBD2 (6 bases). V was pared by 1 base and J by 6 bases, with 10 bases between. The V gene's germline CDR1 is MNHNS and CDR2 SASEGT. CDR3 length: 13 amino acids. The CDR3 region has the DNA TGTGCCAGCAGTGAAGGATGGGAGGCCGAGCAGTACTTC. It translates to CASSEGWEAEQYF.

The chain is built from TRBV10-3 and TRBJ1-5; D may be TRBD1 (5 bases). Germline V gene lookup returns CDR1 ENHRY and CDR2 SYGVKD. The V gene lost 3 bases and the J gene lost 7 bases, with 13 bases spanning the gap. CDR3 length: 14 amino acids. For the CDR3, the DNA is TGTGCCATCAGTGATTCAGGGTTTGGGCAGCCCCAGCATTTT. Residues: CAISDSGFGQPQHF.

This rearrangement joins TRBV10-2 to TRBJ2-2; 11 positions agree with TRBD1. Germline V gene data show CDR1 as WSHSY and CDR2 as SAAADI. With 4 bases clipped from V and 8 bases from J, the junction kept 9 bases outside the gene matches. This CDR3 contains 16 residues. DNA for the CDR3: TGCGCCAGCAGTGTAGGGGACAGGGGGTCTTTGGGGGAGCTGTTTTTT. Translated, it gives CASSVGDRGSLGELFF.

The chain recombines TRBV12-2 with TRBJ1-1. TRBV12-2 is listed as a pseudogene. The CDR3 length is 17 residues. The CDR3 region has the DNA TGTGCAAGTCGCTTAGGCGGGACCCGGGCGGCATGCACTGAAGCTTTCTTT. Translating it yields CASRLGGTRAACTEAFF.

This clone was counted a single time. The rearrangement joins TRBV5-1 to TRBJ2-1, with 14 bases identical to TRBD2. CDR3 length equals 20 residues. Germline-derived CDR1 and CDR2 are SGHRS and YFSETQ. The ends lost 0 bases at V and 0 bases at J; junction bases unmatched: 8. The CDR3 DNA follows: TGCGCCAGCAGCTTGGCGACTAGCGGGAGGGCCGGGGGCTCCTACAATGAGCAGTTCTTC. Residues: CASSLATSGRAGGSYNEQFF.

The chain combines TRBV6-5 with TRBJ2-5; 7 nucleotides agree with TRBD1. The CDR3 is made up of 14 amino acids. Germline lookup yields CDR1 MNHEY and CDR2 SVGAGI. V was pared by 7 bases and J by 5 bases, with 10 bases of the junction left unmatched. CDR3 protein: CASKMDRTWETQYF. Here the CDR3 DNA reads TGTGCCAGCAAGATGGACAGGACGTGGGAGACCCAGTACTTC.

The chain employs TRBV19 and TRBJ1-5, with a weak D call TRBD1 (6 bases). The V end lost 3 bases, the J end lost 2 bases, and 8 bases lay between the germline ends. The V gene's germline CDR1 is LNHDA and CDR2 SQIVND (reference sequence). The length of the CDR3 is 14 residues. The DNA of the CDR3 is TGTGCCAGTAGTATTCGACAGGGCAATCAGCCCCAGCATTTT. As protein: CASSIRQGNQPQHF. Drawing the rest from reference TRBV19 and TRBJ1-5, the complete variable domain is DGGITQSPKYLFRKEGQNVTLSCEQNLNHDAMYWYRQDPGQGLRLIYYSQIVNDFQKGDIAEGYSVSREKKESFPLTVTSAQKNPTAFYLCASSIRQGNQPQHFGDGTRLSIL.

The genes are TRBV5-8 and TRBJ1-3; D remains unclear. V was shortened by 0 bases and J by 0 bases, with 4 bases between the two germline ends. The length of the CDR3 is 14 residues. Germline V gene sequence: CDR1 SGHTS, CDR2 YDEGEE. The CDR3 here is CASSLVYSGNTIYF. In nucleotides, the CDR3 is TGTGCCAGCAGCTTGGTCTACTCTGGAAACACCATATATTTT. Full variable domain (remainder filled in from reference TRBV5-8 and TRBJ1-3): EAGVTQSPTHLIKTRGQQATLRCSPISGHTSVYWYQQALGLGLQFLLWYDEGEERNRGNFPPRFSGRQFPNYSSELNVNALELEDSALYLCASSLVYSGNTIYFGEGSWLTVV.

The chain is built from TRBV24-1 and TRBJ1-1, with D tentatively TRBD1 (5 bases). V was clipped by 7 bases and J by 3 bases, with 14 bases between them. CDR1 KGHDR and CDR2 SFDVKD come from the germline V gene. This CDR3 has 14 amino acids. CDR3 nucleotides: TGTGCCACCAGGGGCCAGGGAGGTGACACTGAAGCTTTCTTT. Its protein product is CATRGQGGDTEAFF.

The chain is built from TRBV5-5 and TRBJ1-6; D gene ambiguous. CDR3 length: 16 amino acids. Germline CDR1 reads SGHKS; CDR2 reads YYEKEE (reference sequence). Trimming shortened V by 2 bases and J by 6 bases, and 15 bases separated the two germline ends. The CDR3 is CASSFFGERINSPLHF. The CDR3 DNA sequence: TGTGCCAGCAGCTTTTTCGGGGAACGGATTAATTCACCCCTCCACTTT.

This clone was counted only a few times. The chain has TRBV6-5 and TRBJ1-4; no reliable D call. Per the germline V gene, CDR1 is MNHEY and CDR2 is SVGAGI. V lost 6 bases, J lost 12 bases, and 17 bases lay in between. The CDR3 sequence is 13 residues long. The CDR3 DNA is TGTGCCAGCAGCCTCGAAAACACCCGGGAACTGTTTTTT. Protein product: CASSLENTRELFF.

The rearrangement links TRBV15 to TRBJ2-7; weak D call: TRBD2 (6 bases). The CDR3 is made up of 16 amino acids. V lost 2 bases and J lost 3, with 17 bases in between. Germline V gives CDR1 LNHNV, CDR2 YYDKDF (reference sequence). CDR3 region: CATSRPDPAGSYEQYF. CDR3 nucleotides: TGTGCCACCAGCAGACCCGACCCGGCGGGGAGCTACGAGCAGTACTTC.

CDR3 sequence: CASSPNRVGETDTQYF. For the CDR3, the DNA is TGCGCCAGCAGCCCAAACAGGGTGGGTGAAACAGATACGCAGTATTTT. J is TRBJ2-3 and V is TRBV5-1; possible D gene TRBD1, 6 bases. The germline gives CDR1 SGHRS, CDR2 YFSETQ. The ends were cut back, 4 bases at V and 3 bases at J, with 18 bases in the middle. This CDR3 contains 16 residues.

V and J are TRBV2 and TRBJ2-1; tentatively, D is TRBD1 (6 bases). This CDR3 spans 14 amino acids. Per the germline V gene, CDR1 is SNHLY and CDR2 is FYNNEI. Trimming took 3 bases from V and 6 from J, leaving 12 bases between them. CDR3 in amino acids: CASSELKGVNEQFF. The CDR3 DNA sequence: TGTGCCAGCAGTGAGTTGAAGGGGGTCAATGAGCAGTTCTTC.

V gene TRBV2 combines with J gene TRBJ2-2, with D uncertain. The CDR3 is made up of 14 amino acids. Germline loops: CDR1 SNHLY, CDR2 FYNNEI. The V end was cut by 4 bases, the J end by 2 bases, with 8 bases between. This CDR3 reads CASSASVNTGELFF. CDR3 bases: TGTGCCAGCAGTGCAAGCGTAAACACCGGGGAGCTGTTTTTT.

J is TRBJ1-4 and V is TRBV19; TRBD1 matches 8 bases. V lost 3 bases to trimming and J lost 8 bases; unmatched junction nucleotides: 2. Per germline, CDR1 LNHDA and CDR2 SQIVND (reference sequence). The CDR3 sequence is 13 residues long. The CDR3 DNA is TGTGCCAGTAGTATCAACAGGGGGGAAAAACTGTTTTTT. This codes for CASSINRGEKLFF.